This T cell receptor (beta chain) is drawn from a study of blood T cells in healthy people across ages. A sample-barcoded 5' primer and a J-beta primer mix were used in a second PCR of roughly 7 to 11 cycles. TCRdb used MiXCR to reprocess the 5' RACE reads, holding one entry per CDR3 protein. This repertoire shows over a million distinct CDR3 sequences, roughly 40% found once; its top ten account for 7.9%. Peripheral blood was drawn, around 9.5 milliliters per donor. Study-wide points: Roughly linearly, TCR beta diversity per million T cells fell as age increased.

Between the trimmed V and J ends, which lost 1 base and 2 bases, there was a span of 9 bases. CDR1 MGHRA and CDR2 YSYEKL come from the germline V gene. This CDR3 spans 14 amino acids. As regards this clonotype: Its target is not known.

The sequenced sample was blood. The clonotype comes from a woman between 18 and 29 years old in good health. The chain is built from TRBV4-1 and TRBJ2-7; no reliable D call. CDR3 nucleotides: TGCGCCAGCAGCCAAGCGGGCGCCACCTACGAGCAGTACTTC. Translation: CASSQAGATYEQYF.